These 5 T cell receptor beta chains were all obtained from the same sample, sequenced in a study of shared clonotypes between healthy human individuals. Generated by immunoSEQ multiplex PCR, the TCRdb table keeps only in-frame clones and is missing some. The table shows approximately 2.5 million clones, with more than 85% occurring only once. Sequenced material: naive CD4+ T cells from PBMCs. Subset reported: CD45RA+ positively selected. The origin of the receptors is a man in his late teens or twenties in good health. Some clones in this sample may be carry-over from other donors' samples.

The chain joins TRBV29-1 to TRBJ2-1; TRBD1 aligns across 9 bases. CDR1 and CDR2 from the germline V gene are SQVTM and ANQGSEA. The V gene end was trimmed by 7 bases and the J gene end by 12 bases; junction bases not matched to a gene: 13. This CDR3 has 13 amino acids. The CDR3 sequence is CSGSGQGVLVQFF. The CDR3 coding sequence is TGCAGCGGTTCGGGACAGGGTGTTTTGGTGCAGTTCTTC.

The chain carries TRBV5-8 and TRBJ2-7; D possibly corresponds to TRBD2 (5 bases). The CDR3 loop spans 13 amino acids. The germline CDR1 and CDR2 sequences are SGHTS and YDEGEE. Deletions cut 4 bases from V and 6 bases from J, with 14 bases between. The CDR3 sequence: CASSPSAGTEQYF. The CDR3 bases are TGTGCCAGCAGCCCCTCTGCGGGTACCGAGCAGTACTTC.

In regard to this clone: Other DNA sequences of this sample code for an identical CDR3. The rearrangement joins TRBV7-3 to TRBJ2-5, with unresolved D. Germline loops: CDR1 SGHTA, CDR2 FQGTGA. The germline V and J ends were trimmed by 4 bases and 5 bases, with 11 bases remaining between them. CDR3 size: 13 residues. The CDR3 DNA is TGTGCCAGCAGCTCGGGCGGTGGGGAGACCCAGTACTTC. It encodes CASSSGGGETQYF. Full variable domain (outside the CDR3, taken from reference TRBV7-3 and TRBJ2-5): GAGVSQTPSNKVTEKGKYVELRCDPISGHTALYWYRQSLGQGPEFLIYFQGTGAADDSGLPNDRFFAVRPEGSVSTLKIQRTERGDSAVYLCASSSGGGETQYFGPGTRLLVL.

In this sample, this clone turned up once. The J gene is TRBJ2-7, the V gene TRBV28, with 10 bases lining up with TRBD1. Germline V lookup: CDR1 MDHEN, CDR2 SYDVKM. The CDR3 runs to 15 residues. The J segment lost 1 base and the V segment lost 7 bases, leaving 7 bases of the junction unmatched. The CDR3 bases are TGTGCCAGCACCATGACAGGGGGCAAGTCCTACGAGCAGTACTTC. Its translation: CASTMTGGKSYEQYF.

On this clone: The sample has other DNA sequences that encode this CDR3 too. The V call is TRBV6-1, the J call TRBJ2-7; D unclear. The V end lost 4 bases, the J end lost 3 bases, and 4 bases lay between the germline ends. The CDR3 is 11 amino acids. Germline V lookup: CDR1 MNHNS, CDR2 SASEGT. The CDR3 sequence is CASSANYEQYF. The CDR3 DNA reads as TGTGCCAGCAGTGCCAACTACGAGCAGTACTTC.